The entry below gives a single T cell receptor (beta chain) sequence along with its context. Antigen: not known. CDR3 length: 13 residues. The V and J ends lost 5 bases and 10 bases respectively, with 15 bases between them. The germline gives CDR1 LNHDA, CDR2 SQIVND (reference sequence). The record originates from a study of STAT5B mutations in CD4+ large granular lymphocyte leukemia. Study outcomes and limitations: Main leukemic clonotypes were patient-specific, but approximately 25% appeared at low frequency elsewhere. Patient CD4-sorted repertoires looked more clonal than healthy CD4+ repertoires, even without putative leukemic clones. TRBV06-family usage was enriched in top patient clones (8/27) versus controls (2/35).

Study processing details: Lowest detectable productive clonotype frequency was 2.59 x 10-5. Using immunoSEQ multiplex PCR, the repertoire was profiled, and TCRdb retains in-frame clones only, with some absent. That table supplies the V and J calls and clone size; D and trimming were determined from the DNA. The data hold around 33,000 clones, with approximately 88% observed a single time. This rearrangement joins TRBV19 to TRBJ2-1, with D perhaps assigned TRBD1 or TRBD2 (5 bases each). The sample consisted of CD4+ T cells from blood buffy coats. This sequence originates from a human donor in good health. The CDR3 reads CASSLTKGTEQFF. The CDR3 DNA sequence: TGTGCCAGTAGTCTAACTAAAGGGACGGAGCAGTTCTTC.